One and the same sample provided the 10 T cell receptor beta chains below, sequenced in a study of cytomegalovirus exposure and HLA in healthy donors. The PCR used 60 Vbeta and 13 Jbeta primers. TCRdb's copy holds only in-frame clones and misses some; the assay was immunoSEQ multiplex PCR. Found here are some 180,000 clones, about four fifths of them singletons; the top ten hold approximately 1.6%. The sample taken for sequencing was PBMCs. The receptors were gathered from a man aged 35-49 years in good health and CMV-seropositive.

This clone was seen a few times. At one end, the junction sequence differs from germline, possibly due to a read error. This sequence joins TRBV6-6 and TRBJ2-6, with D perhaps TRBD2 (7 bases). CDR1 MNHNY and CDR2 SVGAGI come from the germline V gene (reference sequence). This CDR3 comprises 15 residues. In DNA, the CDR3 is TGTGCCAGCAGCGACCCGGTGGGGGGGGCCAACGGCCTGACTTTC. Translation gives CASSDPVGGANGLTF.

The rearrangement uses TRBV19 and TRBJ2-3; no definite D call. This CDR3 has 11 residues. Germline CDR1 is LNHDA and CDR2 is SQIVND (reference sequence). The V gene lost 5 bases and the J gene lost 7 bases, with 7 bases spanning the gap. The CDR3 loop is CASSATYTQYF. CDR3 coding DNA: TGTGCCAGTAGTGCTACTTATACGCAGTATTTT.

This clone has a handful of counts. The chain has TRBV29-1 and TRBJ2-5; D gene ambiguous. CDR3 length: 11 amino acids. V lost 4 bases and J lost 2, with 5 bases in between. Germline V gene lookup returns CDR1 SQVTM and CDR2 ANQGSEA. This CDR3 reads CSVGQQETQYF. In nucleotides, the CDR3 is TGCAGCGTTGGGCAGCAAGAGACCCAGTACTTC.

The chain carries TRBV4-1 and TRBJ2-5; tentative D call: TRBD2 (6 bases). Germline CDR1 reads MGHRA; CDR2 reads YSYEKL. The CDR3 totals 16 residues. V was shortened by 2 bases and J by 5 bases, with 18 bases between the two germline ends. DNA of the CDR3: TGCGCCAGCAGCCAAACCGGGACCGGGGGTTGGGAGACCCAGTACTTC. It yields the protein CASSQTGTGGWETQYF.

The V call is TRBV18, the J call TRBJ2-7; possibly TRBD1 for D (6 bases). Per the germline V gene, CDR1 is KGHSH and CDR2 is LQKENI. Trimming cost V 4 bases and J 6 bases, with 22 bases left between them. This CDR3 region has 16 residues. For the CDR3, the DNA is TGTGCCAGCTCACGCTCCGCGACAGGATCTAGCTCCGAGCAGTACTTC. Translated, it gives CASSRSATGSSSEQYF.

The chain couples TRBV2 to TRBJ1-2, with 10 bases aligning to TRBD1. Germline V gene data show CDR1 as SNHLY and CDR2 as FYNNEI. The CDR3 totals 14 residues. The V gene end was trimmed by 6 bases and the J gene end by 2 bases; junction bases not matched to a gene: 3. In nucleotides, the CDR3 is TGTGCCAGCAGGGGACAGGGGAACAACTATGGCTACACCTTC. Translating gives CASRGQGNNYGYTF.

The chain has TRBV7-8 and TRBJ1-1; the D is unclear. Germline V lookup: CDR1 SGHVS, CDR2 FQNEAQ. V was shortened by 1 base and J by 1 base, with 10 bases between the two germline ends. CDR3 length: 15 amino acids. The CDR3 region is CASSLGIPGNTEAFF. As DNA, the CDR3 is TGTGCCAGCAGCTTAGGTATTCCGGGGAACACTGAAGCTTTCTTT.

The chain employs TRBV9 and TRBJ2-5; TRBD1 agrees at 7 bases. The assigned J gene may be wrong: the sequence end matches TRBJ2-7 better. The germline gives CDR1 SGDLS, CDR2 YYNGEE. The CDR3 has 14 residues. CDR3 DNA: TGTGCCAGCAGCCGACGACAGGGCTCCTACGAGCAGTACTTC. It translates to CASSRRQGSYEQYF.

The V call is TRBV7-2, the J call TRBJ2-2, with D unresolved. The CDR3 sequence is 14 residues long. CDR1 and CDR2 (germline): SGHTA, FQGNSA. V dropped 1 base and J dropped 1 base, with 4 bases sitting between them. The CDR3 region has the DNA TGTGCCAGCAGCTTAGACTGGAACACCGGGGAGCTGTTTTTT. The encoded protein is CASSLDWNTGELFF.

The gene calls are TRBV10-3 and TRBJ2-7, with D possibly matching TRBD2 (6 bases). V shed 4 bases and J shed 3 bases, with 10 bases lying between them. Germline CDR1 ENHRY, CDR2 SYGVKD. The CDR3 consists of 13 residues. CDR3 coding DNA: TGTGCCATCAGTGTCGGGGGAAGCTACGAGCAGTACTTC. Protein: CAISVGGSYEQYF.